These T cell receptor beta chains were read from a single sample in a study of cytomegalovirus exposure and HLA in healthy donors. Using immunoSEQ multiplex PCR, the repertoire was profiled, and TCRdb retains in-frame clones only, with some absent. The table has 200,000 to 250,000 clones, around 88% seen once. The sample comprised PBMCs. Receptors originate from a woman in her late teens or twenties in good health and CMV-seronegative. CDR3s include the opening cysteine and the closing phenylalanine or tryptophan. The D gene is left open where the match is weak. Clone size is given for some rows only: seen once, a few or many times, or a class if the clone is expanded.

j_call v_call clone_size d_call cdr3_aa cdr3_nt
TRBJ1-2 TRBV14 NA NA CASSQDLTGFYGYTF TGTGCCAGCAGCCAAGATCTTACAGGGTTCTATGGCTACACCTTC
TRBJ1-2 TRBV7-2 NA NA CASSLGRGDGYTF TGTGCCAGCAGCTTAGGCAGGGGAGATGGCTACACCTTC
TRBJ2-2 TRBV11-2 NA TRBD2 CASSFGGSGELFF TGTGCCAGCAGCTTCGGGGGGTCCGGGGAGCTGTTTTTT
TRBJ1-2 TRBV7-3 NA NA CASSLVFRGYGYTF TGTGCCAGCAGCTTAGTTTTCCGGGGCTATGGCTACACCTTC
TRBJ2-7 TRBV19 NA TRBD2 CASSMGTSGNEQYF TGTGCCAGTAGTATGGGGACTAGCGGGAACGAGCAGTACTTC
TRBJ2-1 TRBV14 NA NA CASSSLSGVSSYNEQFF TGTGCCAGCAGCTCTCTGTCCGGGGTAAGCTCCTACAATGAGCAGTTCTTC
TRBJ1-3 TRBV30 NA NA CAWTSGSGNTIYF TGTGCCTGGACCTCGGGCTCTGGAAACACCATATATTTT
TRBJ1-2 TRBV20-1 NA TRBD1 CSGQGDYGYTF TGCAGTGGACAGGGAGACTATGGCTACACCTTC
TRBJ2-7 TRBV30 NA TRBD2 CAWESASGSHEQYF TGTGCCTGGGAATCGGCTAGCGGGTCCCACGAGCAGTACTTC
TRBJ2-7 TRBV11-3 NA NA CASSKGAGTGYEQYF TGTGCCAGCAGCAAAGGTGCGGGAACGGGCTACGAGCAGTACTTC
TRBJ1-2 TRBV5-6 NA TRBD1 CASLRDREDGYTF TGTGCCAGCCTCCGGGACAGGGAGGATGGCTACACCTTC
TRBJ1-5 TRBV18 few TRBD1 CASSDRTGVVGQPQHF TGTGCCAGCTCAGACCGGACAGGGGTGGTCGGGCAGCCCCAGCATTTT
TRBJ1-5 TRBV18 NA NA CASSPPMAGGGNQPQHF TGTGCCAGCTCACCACCGATGGCCGGGGGGGGCAATCAGCCCCAGCATTTT
TRBJ1-3 TRBV9 NA NA CASSAGFSGNTIYF TGTGCCAGCAGTGCAGGGTTCTCTGGAAACACCATATATTTT
TRBJ2-4 TRBV4-3 NA NA CASSQAGEGNIQYF TGCGCCAGCAGCCAAGCAGGGGAGGGGAACATTCAGTACTTC
TRBJ2-5 TRBV16 once TRBD2 CASTPGGPQETQYF TGTGCCAGCACCCCGGGGGGACCCCAAGAGACCCAGTACTTC
TRBJ1-1 TRBV7-7 NA TRBD1 CASSPYTGANTEAFF TGTGCCAGCAGCCCCTACACAGGGGCGAACACTGAAGCTTTCTTT
TRBJ2-1 TRBV5-1 once TRBD2 CASSKTAGGLGHEQFF TGCGCCAGCAGCAAAACAGCGGGAGGGCTGGGCCATGAGCAGTTCTTC
TRBJ2-1 TRBV4-1 once TRBD2 CASSQLAGTSGRWEQFF TGCGCCAGCAGCCAGCTAGCCGGGACTAGCGGACGATGGGAGCAGTTCTTC
TRBJ2-2 TRBV4-2 NA TRBD2 CASSPGTSNTGELFF TGTGCCAGCAGCCCAGGGACTAGCAACACCGGGGAGCTGTTTTTT
TRBJ1-2 TRBV19 NA TRBD1 CASSISPDRVGGYTF TGTGCCAGTAGTATTTCCCCTGACAGGGTAGGAGGCTACACCTTC
TRBJ1-2 TRBV5-1 NA NA CASSLTDGDYGYTF TGCGCCAGCAGCCTCACAGACGGGGACTATGGCTACACCTTC
TRBJ2-5 TRBV7-9 NA TRBD1 CASSMWGDRRGETQYF TGTGCCAGCAGCATGTGGGGGGACAGGAGGGGAGAGACCCAGTACTTC
TRBJ1-1 TRBV6-5 NA TRBD1 CASKYDRANTEAFF TGTGCCAGCAAATACGACAGGGCGAACACTGAAGCTTTCTTT